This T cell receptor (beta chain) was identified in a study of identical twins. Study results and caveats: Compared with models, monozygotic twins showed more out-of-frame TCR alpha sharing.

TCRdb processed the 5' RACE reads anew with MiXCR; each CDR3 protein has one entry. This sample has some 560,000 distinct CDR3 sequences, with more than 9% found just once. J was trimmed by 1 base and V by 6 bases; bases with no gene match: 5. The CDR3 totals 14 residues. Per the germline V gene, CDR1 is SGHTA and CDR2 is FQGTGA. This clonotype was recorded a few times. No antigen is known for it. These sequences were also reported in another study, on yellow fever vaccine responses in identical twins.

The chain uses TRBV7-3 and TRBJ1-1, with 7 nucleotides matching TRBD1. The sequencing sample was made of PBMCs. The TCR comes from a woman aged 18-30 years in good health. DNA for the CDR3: TGTGCCAGCAGTGTAGACAGGGAGAACACTGAAGCTTTCTTT. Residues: CASSVDRENTEAFF.